Shown below are 15 T cell receptor beta chains from a single sample sequenced in a study of T cell clones after liver transplantation (dated by TCRdb to between 2018 and 2021). The sample's time point label is to be understood as: pre-transplant. Library creation used the immunoSEQ multiplex PCR assay. The table comes from immuneACCESS by way of TCRdb, which keeps in-frame sequences with V and J called. Part of the clones is missing from these tables; in studies checked, under half for an unresolved V gene and the rest for unknown reasons. The sample table holds 45,000 to 55,000 clones, of which approximately 84% were seen once. The leading ten clones occupy roughly 8% of the sample. The starting material was CD4+ T cells from blood, obtained before liver transplant. The receptor set was obtained from a human donor who received a liver transplant.

This clone was seen repeatedly, ten times or more. CDR3 protein: CASSSRAGGSAEQYF. DNA for the CDR3: TGTGCCAGCAGTTCCAGAGCGGGAGGGTCAGCCGAGCAGTACTTC. The rearrangement joins TRBV28 to TRBJ2-7; 10 nucleotides match TRBD2. CDR3 size: 15 residues. The junction had 9 bases not matched to a gene; V was cut back by 4 bases and J by 6 bases. The germline CDR1 and CDR2 sequences are MDHEN and SYDVKM.

V and J are TRBV18 and TRBJ1-1; D uncertain. The V end lost 2 bases, the J end lost 4 bases, and 8 bases lay between the germline ends. This CDR3 comprises 13 residues. Germline-derived CDR1 and CDR2 are KGHSH and LQKENI. In DNA form, the CDR3 reads TGTGCCAGCTCACCAACGTCGTCCACTGAAGCTTTCTTT. This translates into CASSPTSSTEAFF.

This chain uses TRBV11-2 with TRBJ2-5, with 10 bases that match TRBD2. The CDR3 totals 18 residues. Trimming took 2 bases from V and 4 from J; bases not matched to a gene: 13. Germline loops: CDR1 SGHAT, CDR2 FQNNGV. CDR3 loop: CASSLTLSQRGGRETQYF. The CDR3 region has the DNA TGTGCCAGCAGCTTAACTTTATCTCAGCGGGGGGGTCGAGAGACCCAGTACTTC.

This chain connects TRBV7-9 to TRBJ1-4; D is unclear. Germline CDR1 and CDR2: SEHNR and FQNEAQ (reference sequence). The germline V and J ends were trimmed by 5 bases and 7 bases, with 11 bases remaining between them. The CDR3 runs to 13 residues. CDR3 DNA: TGTGCCAGCAGCCCGTCAGGTGGTGAAAAACTGTTTTTT. Protein: CASSPSGGEKLFF.

The CDR3 DNA sequence: TGTGCCAGCTCACCATCGGGGGGGTGGTACAATGAGCAGTTCTTC. Protein product: CASSPSGGWYNEQFF. This chain joins TRBV18 and TRBJ2-1, with 8 nucleotides matching TRBD2. Trimming removed 2 bases from V and 4 bases from J; junction bases left unmatched: 4. The CDR3 has 15 residues. Germline-derived CDR1 and CDR2 are KGHSH and LQKENI.

V gene TRBV5-6 combines with J gene TRBJ1-3, with no clear D. Deletions cut 1 base from V and 0 bases from J, with 8 bases between. CDR1 and CDR2 (germline): SGHDT, YYEEEE. This CDR3 contains 15 residues. Written as DNA, the CDR3 is TGTGCCAGCAGCTTGAGGAGAATCTCTGGAAACACCATATATTTT. Amino acid sequence: CASSLRRISGNTIYF.

About this clone: One end of the junction does not line up with germline, which may come from a read error. This sequence joins TRBV28 and TRBJ1-4; D not certain. CDR1 and CDR2 from the germline V gene are MDHEN and SYDVKM. The length of the CDR3 is 12 residues. The CDR3 here is CASNLKGEKLFF. The CDR3 DNA sequence: TGTGCCAGCAATTTAAAGGGTGAAAAACTGTTTTTT.

The chain employs TRBV5-1 and TRBJ2-5, with TRBD2 matching over 11 bases. V dropped 0 bases and J dropped 4; count of bases not matched to a gene: 11. Germline lookup yields CDR1 SGHRS and CDR2 YFSETQ. This CDR3 has 18 amino acids. The CDR3 here is CASSLEAVAGGPPETQYF. CDR3 sequence (DNA): TGCGCCAGCAGCTTGGAGGCGGTAGCGGGAGGGCCTCCAGAGACCCAGTACTTC.

There are a few counts of this clone. The chain employs TRBV6-5 and TRBJ2-3, with TRBD2 identical over 8 bases. V lost 6 bases to trimming and J lost 5 bases; unmatched junction nucleotides: 7. The germline V gene encodes CDR1 MNHEY and CDR2 SVGAGI. The CDR3 totals 14 residues. CDR3 protein: CASSRGGARDTQYF. CDR3 bases: TGTGCCAGCAGCCGGGGGGGGGCGCGAGATACGCAGTATTTT.

The chain is built from TRBV11-3 and TRBJ2-5; D may be TRBD1 (5 bases). From germline, CDR1 is SGHNT and CDR2 YENEEA. CDR3 length: 14 residues. V lost 4 bases and J 5 bases, leaving 14 bases between the germline ends. The DNA for the CDR3 is TGTGCCAGCAGCTCAGGTCAGGGTGCGGAGACCCAGTACTTC. It translates to CASSSGQGAETQYF.

Turning to this clone: Additional DNA sequences in this sample encode the identical CDR3. V gene TRBV18 combines with J gene TRBJ1-5; 8 bases map to TRBD1. The CDR3 spans 15 residues. CDR1 KGHSH and CDR2 LQKENI come from the germline V gene. After removal of 3 bases from V and 0 bases from J, the junction contained 1 base not matched to a gene. CDR3 bases: TGTGCCAGCTCACCTCAGGGGGCTAGCAATCAGCCCCAGCATTTT. This encodes CASSPQGASNQPQHF. The complete variable domain, with remaining parts taken from reference TRBV18 and TRBJ1-5, reads NAGVMQNPRHLVRRRGQEARLRCSPMKGHSHVYWYRQLPEEGLKFMVYLQKENIIDESGMPKERFSAEFPKEGPSILRIQQVVRGDSAAYFCASSPQGASNQPQHFGDGTRLSIL.

The sample holds one count of this clone. This rearrangement joins TRBV18 to TRBJ2-3; D unresolved. The CDR3 has 14 amino acids. With 0 bases removed from V and 6 bases from J, the gap between germline ends came to 10 bases. The germline CDR1 and CDR2 sequences are KGHSH and LQKENI. The CDR3 region is CASSPPRLPDTQYF. The CDR3, as DNA: TGTGCCAGCTCACCACCGCGGCTCCCGGATACGCAGTATTTT.

This clone showed up just once. V gene TRBV18 combines with J gene TRBJ1-1; 7 bases are shared with TRBD1. CDR3 length: 13 residues. Unmatched junction bases numbered 1, after V lost 2 bases and J lost 4 bases. Germline V lookup: CDR1 KGHSH, CDR2 LQKENI. CDR3 sequence reads: CASSPNRGTEAFF. CDR3 nucleotides: TGTGCCAGCTCACCAAACAGGGGCACTGAAGCTTTCTTT.

This clone has more than one count but fewer than ten. The chain joins TRBV27 to TRBJ1-6, with D perhaps matching TRBD1 (6 bases). This CDR3 region has 14 residues. The V gene lost 6 bases and the J gene lost 7 bases, with 13 bases spanning the gap. Germline V gives CDR1 MNHEY, CDR2 SMNVEV (reference sequence). The CDR3 is CASSQDRTNSPLHF. CDR3 sequence (DNA): TGTGCCAGCAGCCAGGACAGAACGAATTCACCCCTCCACTTT.

The chain carries TRBV5-5 and TRBJ2-2, with D possibly TRBD1 on 6 matching bases. Germline loops: CDR1 SGHKS, CDR2 YYEKEE (reference sequence). With 5 bases removed from V and 0 bases from J, the gap between germline ends came to 14 bases. The CDR3 runs to 16 residues. The CDR3 reads CASRRQVSANTGELFF. CDR3 bases: TGTGCCAGCAGACGACAGGTATCCGCGAACACCGGGGAGCTGTTTTTT.